The sequence of this T cell receptor (beta chain) was determined in a study of T cell repertoires in cytomegalovirus infection. Study-level information: Indicated by public TCR beta signatures were CMV infection and matching HLA type. Findings of the study overall: Ex vivo responses were dominated by HLA-C-restricted CMV-specific TCR beta clonotypes. Summed public TCR beta family frequency identified CMV carriers bearing the relevant HLA.

In this sample, this clonotype turned up many times. Its antigen is undetermined. Trimming removed 8 bases from V and 8 bases from J; junction bases left unmatched: 9. This CDR3 is built from 14 residues. Germline values: CDR1 ENHRY, CDR2 SYGVKD. TCRdb redid the calling of the reads with MiXCR, one entry per CDR3 protein. The sample records about 310,000 distinct CDR3 sequences, roughly 15% being singletons. The V and J genes are TRBV10-3 and TRBJ1-4, with 9 bases that match TRBD1. Sequenced input: PBMCs. This sequence was found in a human donor in good health (CMV status not recorded). Some clones in this sample may be carry-over from other donors' samples. The CDR3 loop is CAISSGQGGEKLFF. The DNA of the CDR3 is TGTGCCATCTCGTCGGGACAGGGAGGGGAAAAACTGTTTTTT.